The rows below give T cell receptor beta chains drawn from one sample of a study of regulatory T cells in long-lasting Graves disease. In TCRdb, the multiplex PCR reads were re-called with MiXCR into one record per CDR3 protein. The sample contains more than 450,000 distinct CDR3 sequences, around 15% of which appear only once. The same sample was also used in a study of T cells in Graves' hyperthyroidism and ophthalmopathy.

Sample: peripheral blood mononuclear cells (PBMCs), taken at new diagnosis, from a patient treated with antithyroid drugs. The receptors were gathered from a man aged 35 to 55 with Graves disease. Both conserved end residues are part of each CDR3. D genes are given only for firm matches. Clone size is stated in some rows and not others, as once, few, many or a class when expanded.

d_gene,j_gene,v_gene,abundance,CDR3nt,CDR3aa
NA,TRBJ2-7,TRBV15,many,TGTGCCACCAGCAGAGGACTTGATTCCTCCTACGAGCAGTACTTC,CATSRGLDSSYEQYF
NA,TRBJ2-2,TRBV30,many,TGTGCCTGGAGTCGCCCTCTCGGGGAGCTGTTTTTT,CAWSRPLGELFF
NA,TRBJ2-7,TRBV28,NA,TGTGCCAGCAGTTTTTATACGGGAGAGGACGAGCAGTACTTC,CASSFYTGEDEQYF
TRBD1,TRBJ2-7,TRBV5-1,many,TGCGCCAGCAGAACCGGGACAGGGATCTACGAGCAGTACTTC,CASRTGTGIYEQYF
NA,TRBJ2-3,TRBV10-3,NA,TGTGCCTTAAGTGGTGGATACCTCACAGATACGCAGTATTTT,CALSGGYLTDTQYF
TRBD2,TRBJ2-1,TRBV20-1,many,TGCAGTGCAAAAAAACTAGCGGCGGGGAATGAGCAGTTCTTC,CSAKKLAAGNEQFF
TRBD2,TRBJ2-2,TRBV20-1,many,TGCAGTGCTAGGCGGGGGAGAAACACCGGGGAGCTGTTTTTT,CSARRGRNTGELFF
TRBD2,TRBJ2-7,TRBV6-1,NA,TGTGCCAGCAGTGAAAGACTAGCGGGAGGGCCAGGGCACGAGCAGTACTTC,CASSERLAGGPGHEQYF
NA,TRBJ2-7,TRBV18,many,TGTGCCAGCTCACCTAAAACAGGGCCCGAGCAGTACTTC,CASSPKTGPEQYF
TRBD2,TRBJ2-1,TRBV7-2,many,TGTGCCAGCAGCCAGACTAGCGGGAATTACAATGAGCAGTTCTTC,CASSQTSGNYNEQFF
NA,TRBJ2-6,TRBV19,NA,TGTGCCAGTAGTATCGAAACGTCTGGGGCCAACGTCCTGACTTTC,CASSIETSGANVLTF
TRBD1,TRBJ2-1,TRBV7-2,many,TGTGCCAGCAGCTTGAAGGGGACAGGGAGGTTTAATGAGCAGTTCTTC,CASSLKGTGRFNEQFF
TRBD1,TRBJ2-5,TRBV18,NA,TGTGCCAGCTCACCGCGTACCGACAGGGACCGAGAGACCCAGTACTTC,CASSPRTDRDRETQYF
NA,TRBJ1-5,TRBV2,many,TGTGCCAGCAGTGGAGTTGCCCAGCATTTT,CASSGVAQHF
NA,TRBJ2-7,TRBV7-9,NA,TGTGCCAGCAGCTTAGACACCTACTCCTACGAGCAGTACTTC,CASSLDTYSYEQYF
NA,TRBJ2-7,TRBV11-3,many,TGTGCCAGCCGGGCAGGTATCGGCTACGAGCAGTACTTC,CASRAGIGYEQYF
NA,TRBJ1-1,TRBV19,few,TGTGCCAGCAGTGTACAGAGCATGAACACTGAAGCTTTCTTT,CASSVQSMNTEAFF
NA,TRBJ1-1,TRBV10-3,many,TGTGCCATCAGTGAGTCGGGGTCATGGAACACTGAAGCTTTCTTT,CAISESGSWNTEAFF
NA,TRBJ1-2,TRBV29-1,many,TGCAGCGTTGCCAGGGGTGACTATGGCTACACCTTC,CSVARGDYGYTF
TRBD1,TRBJ2-7,TRBV13,many,TGTGCCAGCAGCTTCCGGGACAGGGTCCCCTACGAGCAGTACTTC,CASSFRDRVPYEQYF
NA,TRBJ1-5,TRBV27,many,TGTGCCAGCAGTTTAAGATGGGGATCTACTAATAGCAATCAGCCCCAGCATTTT,CASSLRWGSTNSNQPQHF
TRBD2,TRBJ2-5,TRBV19,NA,TGTGCCACCAGCGGGGCTCAGGCGTCCCAGTACTTC,CATSGAQASQYF
TRBD1,TRBJ2-7,TRBV6-1,NA,TGTGCCAGCAGTGAGGTACAGGGGTGGTACGAGCAGTACTTC,CASSEVQGWYEQYF
TRBD2,TRBJ2-7,TRBV30,NA,TGTGCCTGGAGTCCTCTTCCGGGACTAGCCCCCTACGAGCAGTACTTC,CAWSPLPGLAPYEQYF